Each of the 24 T cell receptor beta chains below was sequenced from the same sample in a study of T cell repertoires in cytomegalovirus infection. The antigens these receptors bind are not known. TCRdb redid the calling of the reads with MiXCR, one entry per CDR3 protein. The sample records some 500,000 distinct CDR3 sequences, over 35% being singletons. The specimen comprised cultured PBMCs, sampled from culture after CMV antigen stimulation. These receptors originate from a human donor in good health (CMV status not recorded). Some clones in this sample may be carry-over from other donors' samples.

This clonotype was recorded many times. The chain is built from TRBV7-6 and TRBJ1-1; TRBD1 matches at 7 bases. The CDR3 totals 15 residues. Germline assignment: CDR1 SGHVS and CDR2 FNYEAQ. V was pared by 6 bases and J by 2 bases, with 9 bases of the junction left unmatched. Here the CDR3 reads CASSRKTGPNTEAFF. As DNA, the CDR3 is TGTGCCAGCAGTCGCAAGACAGGGCCAAACACTGAAGCTTTCTTT.

This clonotype appeared a few times. V and J are TRBV2 and TRBJ2-1; TRBD2 aligns across 7 bases. CDR1 is SNHLY, CDR2 FYNNEI, per germline. The CDR3 is 16 residues long. After removal of 7 bases from V and 7 bases from J, the junction contained 16 bases not matched to a gene. The CDR3 sequence: CASTPSGAGAWNEQFF. In nucleotides, the CDR3 is TGTGCCAGCACCCCAAGCGGGGCGGGAGCCTGGAATGAGCAGTTCTTC.

This clonotype was observed a handful of times. The V gene is TRBV28, the J gene TRBJ1-4; D gene uncertain. V lost 3 bases to trimming and J lost 0 bases, with 14 bases between them. There are 17 residues in the CDR3. Germline V gene sequence: CDR1 MDHEN, CDR2 SYDVKM. The CDR3 nucleotides are TGTGCCAGCAGTTTGACAATTGTGGGAGCAACTAATGAAAAACTGTTTTTT. Translation: CASSLTIVGATNEKLFF.

This clonotype was picked up a small number of times. The V gene is TRBV7-2, the J gene TRBJ2-1, with 10 bases lining up with TRBD2. The CDR3 spans 14 residues. The germline V gene encodes CDR1 SGHTA and CDR2 FQGNSA. Losses at the gene ends were 5 bases for V and 8 bases for J; bases not matched to a gene: 6. In nucleotides, the CDR3 is TGTGCCAGCAGCCCGGGACTAGCGAGCCATGAGCAGTTCTTC. Protein product: CASSPGLASHEQFF.

The rearrangement uses TRBV2 and TRBJ1-2; D gene uncertain. The germline V and J ends were trimmed by 1 base and 4 bases, with 13 bases remaining between them. Germline values: CDR1 SNHLY, CDR2 FYNNEI. This CDR3 spans 15 amino acids. Here the CDR3 reads CASSEEIGYSYGYTF. The CDR3 DNA is TGTGCCAGCAGTGAAGAGATAGGGTATAGCTATGGCTACACCTTC.

The DNA of the CDR3 is TGTGCCAGCAGTCCGGGAGACACGGGTATTCAGTTCTTC. This encodes CASSPGDTGIQFF. J is TRBJ2-1 and V is TRBV6-6, with D possibly being TRBD2 (6 bases). The CDR3 runs to 13 residues. V lost 5 bases, J lost 13 bases, and 18 bases lay in between. Germline values: CDR1 MNHNY, CDR2 SVGAGI (reference sequence).

The chain has TRBV7-6 and TRBJ1-1; no firm D call. In germline, CDR1 is SGHVS, CDR2 FNYEAQ. CDR3 length: 13 residues. The ends were cut back, 5 bases at V and 6 bases at J, with 13 bases in the middle. CDR3 nucleotide sequence: TGTGCCAGCAGCCCAGCGTTTGGGTCTGAAGCTTTCTTT. Translating it yields CASSPAFGSEAFF.

This chain uses TRBV15 with TRBJ2-5; 11 bases line up with TRBD2. Germline loops: CDR1 LNHNV, CDR2 YYDKDF (reference sequence). V lost 2 bases to trimming and J lost 2 bases; unmatched junction nucleotides: 7. This CDR3 has 17 residues. The CDR3 DNA reads as TGTGCCACCAGCAGACAGAGGACTAGCGGGCGACAAGAGACCCAGTACTTC. It yields the protein CATSRQRTSGRQETQYF.

This clonotype was seen only a few times. The chain combines TRBV4-1 with TRBJ1-5; perhaps TRBD1 as D (6 bases). The CDR3 runs to 19 residues. Germline CDR1 and CDR2: MGHRA and YSYEKL. Deletions cut 0 bases from V and 4 bases from J, with 22 bases between. The CDR3 region is CASSQDARGSNPWNQPQHF. The CDR3 bases are TGCGCCAGCAGCCAAGATGCCAGGGGAAGTAACCCTTGGAATCAGCCCCAGCATTTT.

This clonotype appeared once. The chain uses TRBV5-4 and TRBJ1-1; no firm D call. Germline V gives CDR1 SGHNT, CDR2 YYREEE (reference sequence). The CDR3 contains 14 residues. The V and J ends lost 2 bases and 5 bases respectively, with 13 bases between them. In nucleotides, the CDR3 is TGTGCCAGCAGCTTCCGACAACCGGGGACTGAAGCTTTCTTT. Translated, it gives CASSFRQPGTEAFF. Filled out from reference TRBV5-4 and TRBJ1-1, the complete variable domain reads ETGVTQSPTHLIKTRGQQVTLRCSSQSGHNTVSWYQQALGQGPQFIFQYYREEENGRGNFPPRFSGLQFPNYSSELNVNALELDDSALYLCASSFRQPGTEAFFGQGTRLTVV.

A few counts support this clonotype. The J gene is TRBJ2-5, the V gene TRBV7-8; 11 bases line up with TRBD1. CDR1 SGHVS and CDR2 FQNEAQ come from the germline V gene. V was clipped by 4 bases and J by 10 bases; unmatched bases: 14. The CDR3 contains 16 residues. The CDR3 region has the DNA TGTGCCAGCAGCTCCAAACCGGGACAGGGGGGAGGTAGCCAGTACTTC. Amino acid sequence: CASSSKPGQGGGSQYF.

CDR3 DNA: TGTGCCAGCAGCTATACGGACAGGTCAGATACGCAGTATTTT. It translates to CASSYTDRSDTQYF. The rearrangement joins TRBV7-9 to TRBJ2-3; TRBD1 matches 7 bases. The CDR3 has 14 residues. The germline V gene encodes CDR1 SEHNR and CDR2 FQNEAQ (reference sequence). The J segment lost 4 bases and the V segment lost 4 bases, leaving 5 bases of the junction unmatched.

This sequence joins TRBV6-2 or TRBV6-3 and TRBJ1-5; D not resolved. The germline gives CDR1 MNHEY, CDR2 SVGEGT. V was shortened by 5 bases and J by 15 bases, with 20 bases between the two germline ends. This CDR3 spans 13 amino acids. The CDR3 reads CASSEGPPQRLHF. CDR3 nucleotides: TGTGCCAGCAGTGAAGGGCCACCCCAGCGTTTGCATTTT.

This clonotype turned up a few times. This chain connects TRBV7-9 to TRBJ1-5, with a possible D match to TRBD1 (6 bases). The CDR3 has 18 amino acids. In germline, CDR1 is SEHNR, CDR2 FQNEAQ (reference sequence). V lost 7 bases and J 0 bases, leaving 22 bases between the germline ends. The CDR3 is CASTQLADSRISNQPQHF. CDR3 coding DNA: TGTGCCAGCACCCAACTAGCGGACAGTAGAATTAGCAATCAGCCCCAGCATTTT.

This clonotype was detected only a few times. This chain links TRBV28 with TRBJ1-2, with D perhaps matching TRBD1 (5 bases). The germline V gene has CDR1 MDHEN and CDR2 SYDVKM. This CDR3 contains 17 residues. With 7 bases removed from V and 0 bases from J, the gap between germline ends came to 21 bases. As DNA, the CDR3 is TGTGCCAGCACCCTAAACGCCGGGGCATCCTCTAACTATGGCTACACCTTC. This codes for CASTLNAGASSNYGYTF.

The chain joins TRBV27 to TRBJ2-7; weak D call: TRBD2 (5 bases). With 5 bases removed from V and 5 bases from J, the gap between germline ends came to 16 bases. Germline-derived CDR1 and CDR2 are MNHEY and SMNVEV (reference sequence). CDR3 length: 14 amino acids. The CDR3 nucleotides read TGTGCCAGCAGTCCCTGGAGAGGGATCCACGAGCAGTACTTC. Residues: CASSPWRGIHEQYF.

The chain joins TRBV7-9 to TRBJ2-5; D may correspond to TRBD1 or TRBD2 (5 bases each). Trimming shortened V by 5 bases and J by 0 bases, and 10 bases separated the two germline ends. From germline, CDR1 is SEHNR and CDR2 FQNEAQ (reference sequence). There are 14 residues in the CDR3. CDR3 bases: TGTGCCAGCAGCGAGGGGTCGTACCAAGAGACCCAGTACTTC. Residues: CASSEGSYQETQYF.

The chain carries TRBV20-1 and TRBJ1-1; 7 bases are a match to TRBD1. CDR3 size: 16 residues. V was clipped by 1 base and J by 6 bases; unmatched bases: 14. Per the germline V gene, CDR1 is DFQATT and CDR2 is SNEGSKA (reference sequence). CDR3 sequence (DNA): TGCAGTGCTAGAGCGGGGCCAGGGGGTCTGCAGTCTGAAGCTTTCTTT. It encodes CSARAGPGGLQSEAFF.

J is TRBJ1-5 and V is TRBV28; no firm D call. Germline V gene data show CDR1 as MDHEN and CDR2 as SYDVKM. CDR3 length: 14 residues. V was pared by 10 bases and J by 3 bases, with 16 bases between. The CDR3 here is CATTPLTLNQPQHF. The DNA of the CDR3 is TGTGCCACCACACCTCTGACACTCAATCAGCCCCAGCATTTT.

This clonotype has only a few counts. This chain uses TRBV2 with TRBJ1-1; possibly TRBD1 for D (6 bases). V was pared by 6 bases and J by 11 bases, with 25 bases between. Germline CDR1 is SNHLY and CDR2 is FYNNEI. The CDR3 loop spans 15 amino acids. CDR3 DNA: TGTGCCAGCAGACGATCAATCCGCCGAAACAGGGTTGCTTTCTTT. This gives the protein CASRRSIRRNRVAFF.

This clonotype appeared a few times. The CDR3 sequence is CASSLPRGGGANEQFF. The CDR3 region has the DNA TGTGCCAGCAGCTTACCCCGGGGCGGGGGGGCCAATGAGCAGTTCTTC. V usage is TRBV7-8 and J usage is TRBJ2-1, with 9 bases matching TRBD2. V trimming: 2 bases; J trimming: 6 bases; junction bases outside the gene matches: 8. The germline V gene encodes CDR1 SGHVS and CDR2 FQNEAQ. The CDR3 loop spans 16 amino acids.

The chain recombines TRBV7-8 with TRBJ2-3, with D perhaps TRBD1 (5 bases). CDR1 and CDR2 (germline): SGHVS, FQNEAQ. Trimming shortened V by 8 bases and J by 3 bases, and 12 bases separated the two germline ends. This CDR3 contains 13 residues. For the CDR3, the DNA is TGTGCCAGCTCGTGGAAGGGGACAGATACGCAGTATTTT. This codes for CASSWKGTDTQYF.

V and J are TRBV4-3 and TRBJ1-3; D is unclear. From germline, CDR1 is LGHNA and CDR2 YSLEER. CDR3 length: 15 residues. V was trimmed by 8 bases and J by 0 bases, leaving 14 bases between them. This CDR3 reads CASRSGLYSGNTIYF. As DNA, the CDR3 is TGCGCCAGCCGAAGCGGACTTTACTCTGGAAACACCATATATTTT.

The rearrangement uses TRBV5-6 and TRBJ1-1, with 11 bases fitting TRBD1. Germline trimming cut 3 bases from V and 6 bases from J; bases unmatched to any gene: 4. This CDR3 spans 14 amino acids. Looked up from germline, CDR1 is SGHDT and CDR2 is YYEEEE. CDR3 region: CASSSDRGLAEAFF. CDR3 sequence (DNA): TGTGCCAGCAGCTCGGACAGGGGGCTCGCTGAAGCTTTCTTT.